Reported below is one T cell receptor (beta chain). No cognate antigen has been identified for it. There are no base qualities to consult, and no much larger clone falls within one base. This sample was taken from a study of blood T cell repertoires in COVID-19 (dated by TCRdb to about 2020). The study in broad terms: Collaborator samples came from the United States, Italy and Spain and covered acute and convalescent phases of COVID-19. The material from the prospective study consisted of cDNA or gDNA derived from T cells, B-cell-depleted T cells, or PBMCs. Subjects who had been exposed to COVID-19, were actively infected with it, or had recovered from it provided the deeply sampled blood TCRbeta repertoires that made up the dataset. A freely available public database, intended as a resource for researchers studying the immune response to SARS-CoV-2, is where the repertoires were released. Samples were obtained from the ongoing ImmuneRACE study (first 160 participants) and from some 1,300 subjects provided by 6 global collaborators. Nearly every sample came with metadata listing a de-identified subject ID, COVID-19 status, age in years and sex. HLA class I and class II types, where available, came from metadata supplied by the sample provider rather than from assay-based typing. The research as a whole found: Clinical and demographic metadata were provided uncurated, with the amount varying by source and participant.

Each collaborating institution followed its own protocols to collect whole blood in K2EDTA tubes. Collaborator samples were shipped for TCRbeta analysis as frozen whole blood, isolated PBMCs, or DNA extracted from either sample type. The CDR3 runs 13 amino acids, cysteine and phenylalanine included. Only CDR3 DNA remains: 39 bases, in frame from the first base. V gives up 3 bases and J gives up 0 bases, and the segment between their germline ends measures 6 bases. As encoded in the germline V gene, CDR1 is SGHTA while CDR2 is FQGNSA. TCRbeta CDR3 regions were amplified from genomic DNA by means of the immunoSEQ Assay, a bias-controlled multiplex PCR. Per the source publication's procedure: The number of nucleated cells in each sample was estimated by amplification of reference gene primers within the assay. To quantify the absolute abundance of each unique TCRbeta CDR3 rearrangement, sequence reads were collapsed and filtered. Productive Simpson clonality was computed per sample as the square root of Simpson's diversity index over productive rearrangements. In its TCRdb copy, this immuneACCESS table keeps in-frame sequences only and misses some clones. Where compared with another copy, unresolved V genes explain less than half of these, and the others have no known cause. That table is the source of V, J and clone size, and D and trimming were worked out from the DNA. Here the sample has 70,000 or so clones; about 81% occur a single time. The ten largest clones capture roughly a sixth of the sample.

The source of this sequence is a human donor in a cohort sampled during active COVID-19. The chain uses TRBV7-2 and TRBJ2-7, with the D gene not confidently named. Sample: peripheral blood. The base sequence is TGTGCCAGCAGCTTTACAGACTCCTACGAGCAGTACTTC. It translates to CASSFTDSYEQYF.